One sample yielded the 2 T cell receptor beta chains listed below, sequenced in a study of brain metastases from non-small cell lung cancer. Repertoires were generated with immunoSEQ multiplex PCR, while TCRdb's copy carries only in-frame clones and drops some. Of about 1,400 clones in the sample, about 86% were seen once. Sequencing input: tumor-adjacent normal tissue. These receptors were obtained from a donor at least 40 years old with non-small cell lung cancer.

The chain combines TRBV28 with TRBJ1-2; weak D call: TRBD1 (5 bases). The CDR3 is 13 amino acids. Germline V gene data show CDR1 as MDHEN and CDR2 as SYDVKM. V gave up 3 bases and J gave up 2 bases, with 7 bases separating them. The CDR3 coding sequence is TGTGCCAGCAGTTTCCGGACAAACTATGGCTACACCTTC. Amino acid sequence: CASSFRTNYGYTF.

The CDR3 DNA reads as TGTGCCAGCAGTGATCGGACAGGGCCTGGAAACACCATATATTTT. Translating it yields CASSDRTGPGNTIYF. V usage is TRBV2 and J usage is TRBJ1-3; 8 bases fit TRBD1. V lost 3 bases and J lost 2; bases outside the gene matches: 3. Per the germline V gene, CDR1 is SNHLY and CDR2 is FYNNEI. The CDR3 has 15 residues.